This TCR beta chain comes out of a study of long-term antiretroviral therapy in people with HIV. The sample holds one count of this clone. Its target is not known. They ran version v3.0 of the immunoSEQ assay at survey level. Clones were read by immunoSEQ multiplex PCR, and TCRdb kept only the in-frame ones, dropping some. The sample holds 35,000 to 45,000 clones, roughly 78% seen once. General study points: Within the repertoire, clones expanded before ART were dominant at all time points. CDR3 length ranges were narrower in HIV repertoires than in controls.

Germline CDR1 SGDLS, CDR2 YYNGEE. The CDR3 extends over 14 amino acids. Trimming cost V 4 bases and J 4 bases, with 13 bases left between them. The rearrangement uses TRBV9 and TRBJ2-3; TRBD2 might be the D (6 bases). Material: unsorted PBMCs, obtained 3.4 years after starting antiretroviral therapy. This receptor was obtained from a man aged 25-45 years with HIV. The CDR3: CASSPRLVADTQYF. The CDR3 DNA is TGTGCCAGCAGCCCACGACTAGTGGCAGATACGCAGTATTTT.